This TCR beta chain was recorded in a study of shared clonotypes between healthy human individuals. TCRdb's table, derived via immunoSEQ multiplex PCR, lists solely in-frame clones and lacks some. The table lists 100,000 to 130,000 clones, roughly 70% of them singletons. V lost 2 bases and J lost 3; bases outside the gene matches: 11. From germline, CDR1 is SGHDT and CDR2 YYEEEE. This CDR3 contains 16 residues. The sequence derives from a woman in her 30s in good health. Sequences were obtained from memory CD8+ T cells sorted from blood. Sample subset: CD45RO+ cells pooled with CCR7-negative TemRA cells. The V and J genes are TRBV5-6 and TRBJ2-7; 7 nucleotides match TRBD2. In DNA form, the CDR3 reads TGTGCCAGCAGCTTTAATACGCGGGTAGCGGGCTACGAGCAGTACTTC. This sequence encodes CASSFNTRVAGYEQYF. Full variable domain (remainder filled in from reference TRBV5-6 and TRBJ2-7): DAGVTQSPTHLIKTRGQQVTLRCSPKSGHDTVSWYQQALGQGPQFIFQYYEEEERQRGNFPDRFSGHQFPNYSSELNVNALLLGDSALYLCASSFNTRVAGYEQYFGPGTRLTVT.